These T cell receptor beta chains were read from a single sample in a study of T cell responses to AZD1222 COVID-19 vaccine. Produced via immunoSEQ multiplex PCR; TCRdb's table is partial and in-frame only. Among over 130,000 clones listed, about 93% were seen once. The sequences come from peripheral blood, collected 28 days after the second AZD1222 dose. These receptors were taken from an adult who received the AZD1222 COVID-19 vaccine. CDR3s include the opening cysteine and the closing phenylalanine or tryptophan. D genes are given only for firm matches.

j_call: TRBJ2-7; d_call: NA; v_call: TRBV4-3; cdr3_aa: CASSQEPGEGSEQYF
j_call: TRBJ2-3; d_call: TRBD2; v_call: TRBV19; cdr3_aa: CASSIGGGRAKDTQYF
j_call: TRBJ2-3; d_call: NA; v_call: TRBV20-1; cdr3_aa: CSASLIRGRDTQYF
j_call: TRBJ1-2; d_call: NA; v_call: TRBV12-3/TRBV12-4; cdr3_aa: CASSFGTGPVYTF
j_call: TRBJ2-7; d_call: NA; v_call: TRBV7-9; cdr3_aa: CASSLGRGSLTEQYF
j_call: TRBJ1-4; d_call: NA; v_call: TRBV3-1/TRBV3-2; cdr3_aa: CASSQVGRANEKLFF
j_call: TRBJ1-4; d_call: NA; v_call: TRBV18; cdr3_aa: CASSPQGGENEKLFF
j_call: TRBJ2-7; d_call: NA; v_call: TRBV6-5; cdr3_aa: CASSPRGDSYEQYF
j_call: TRBJ2-7; d_call: TRBD2; v_call: TRBV5-5; cdr3_aa: CASSHAGGPPYEQYF
j_call: TRBJ2-3; d_call: NA; v_call: TRBV9; cdr3_aa: CASSLGLSGTDTQYF
j_call: TRBJ1-5; d_call: TRBD1; v_call: TRBV7-8; cdr3_aa: CASSPTRTGGNQPQHF
j_call: TRBJ2-7; d_call: NA; v_call: TRBV7-9; cdr3_aa: CASSPSPQGEQYF
j_call: TRBJ2-1; d_call: TRBD2; v_call: TRBV19; cdr3_aa: CASSGGREFSNEQFF
j_call: TRBJ2-7; d_call: TRBD1; v_call: TRBV27; cdr3_aa: CASSTRQGVKTYEQYF
j_call: TRBJ2-6; d_call: NA; v_call: TRBV9; cdr3_aa: CASSQQTSGANVLTF
j_call: TRBJ1-5; d_call: NA; v_call: TRBV4-3; cdr3_aa: CASSPRRGQDQPQHF
j_call: TRBJ1-2; d_call: NA; v_call: TRBV3-1/TRBV3-2; cdr3_aa: CASSQDGSNYGYTF
j_call: TRBJ1-4; d_call: NA; v_call: TRBV9; cdr3_aa: CASSVVLRKQGKLFF
j_call: TRBJ1-2; d_call: NA; v_call: TRBV19; cdr3_aa: CASSIGVADGYTF
j_call: TRBJ2-7; d_call: NA; v_call: TRBV5-5; cdr3_aa: CASSSISSYEQYF
j_call: TRBJ2-1; d_call: NA; v_call: TRBV6-5; cdr3_aa: CASGPYNEQFF
j_call: TRBJ2-7; d_call: NA; v_call: TRBV5-4; cdr3_aa: CASSFAGGSYEQYF
j_call: TRBJ2-1; d_call: TRBD1; v_call: TRBV5-1; cdr3_aa: CASSLARGQGSYNEQFF
j_call: TRBJ2-3; d_call: TRBD1; v_call: TRBV7-2; cdr3_aa: CASSRTGIETQYF
j_call: TRBJ2-7; d_call: NA; v_call: TRBV6-2/TRBV6-3; cdr3_aa: CASSYTDGSYEQYF
j_call: TRBJ1-5; d_call: TRBD1; v_call: TRBV3-1/TRBV3-2; cdr3_aa: CASSQGAGGQQPQHF
j_call: TRBJ2-7; d_call: NA; v_call: TRBV5-6; cdr3_aa: CASSLGRYEQYF
j_call: TRBJ2-1; d_call: NA; v_call: TRBV19; cdr3_aa: CASSVGESYNEQFF
j_call: TRBJ1-5; d_call: NA; v_call: TRBV18; cdr3_aa: CASSPSRAGQPQHF
j_call: TRBJ1-4; d_call: NA; v_call: TRBV25-1; cdr3_aa: CATGVGEKLFF
j_call: TRBJ2-7; d_call: TRBD1; v_call: TRBV9; cdr3_aa: CASSITWDSSYEQYF
j_call: TRBJ2-5; d_call: TRBD2; v_call: TRBV7-7; cdr3_aa: CASSLQGLALETQYF
j_call: TRBJ1-6; d_call: NA; v_call: TRBV27; cdr3_aa: CASSTQTANSLHF
j_call: TRBJ1-1; d_call: NA; v_call: TRBV27; cdr3_aa: CASSPSFPNTEAFF
j_call: TRBJ2-1; d_call: TRBD2; v_call: TRBV5-4; cdr3_aa: CASSLAGTSGRFDEQFF
j_call: TRBJ2-4; d_call: NA; v_call: TRBV18; cdr3_aa: CASSPTQKSAKNIQYF
j_call: TRBJ1-1; d_call: NA; v_call: TRBV7-9; cdr3_aa: CASSPTNGIGNTEAFF
j_call: TRBJ1-4; d_call: NA; v_call: TRBV6-6; cdr3_aa: CASSYPPTNEKLFF
j_call: TRBJ2-7; d_call: NA; v_call: TRBV24-1; cdr3_aa: CATSAGESYEQYF
j_call: TRBJ2-2; d_call: TRBD1; v_call: TRBV12-5; cdr3_aa: CASGWTGPNKTGELFF
j_call: TRBJ1-3; d_call: NA; v_call: TRBV4-1; cdr3_aa: CASSQGDAPGNTIYF
j_call: TRBJ1-1; d_call: NA; v_call: TRBV7-3; cdr3_aa: CASSPARDTEAFF
j_call: TRBJ1-2; d_call: NA; v_call: TRBV11-1; cdr3_aa: CASSLNPNGDGYTF
j_call: TRBJ2-1; d_call: TRBD2; v_call: TRBV5-8; cdr3_aa: CASSFHLAGEQFF
j_call: TRBJ1-1; d_call: NA; v_call: TRBV5-1; cdr3_aa: CASSLPRGGSNTEAFF
j_call: TRBJ2-2; d_call: NA; v_call: TRBV6-5; cdr3_aa: CASSYRDTGELFF
j_call: TRBJ2-5; d_call: NA; v_call: TRBV5-6; cdr3_aa: CASSLGRTRSETQYF
j_call: TRBJ1-2; d_call: TRBD1; v_call: TRBV19; cdr3_aa: CASSLRGSYGYTF
j_call: TRBJ2-1; d_call: TRBD2; v_call: TRBV7-9; cdr3_aa: CASSFGLAGGDEQFF
j_call: TRBJ1-1; d_call: NA; v_call: TRBV29-1; cdr3_aa: CSVSGGAEAFF
j_call: TRBJ1-2; d_call: NA; v_call: TRBV19; cdr3_aa: CASRRVRSDYGYTF
j_call: TRBJ1-2; d_call: NA; v_call: TRBV6-5; cdr3_aa: CASSYSPRGYGYTF